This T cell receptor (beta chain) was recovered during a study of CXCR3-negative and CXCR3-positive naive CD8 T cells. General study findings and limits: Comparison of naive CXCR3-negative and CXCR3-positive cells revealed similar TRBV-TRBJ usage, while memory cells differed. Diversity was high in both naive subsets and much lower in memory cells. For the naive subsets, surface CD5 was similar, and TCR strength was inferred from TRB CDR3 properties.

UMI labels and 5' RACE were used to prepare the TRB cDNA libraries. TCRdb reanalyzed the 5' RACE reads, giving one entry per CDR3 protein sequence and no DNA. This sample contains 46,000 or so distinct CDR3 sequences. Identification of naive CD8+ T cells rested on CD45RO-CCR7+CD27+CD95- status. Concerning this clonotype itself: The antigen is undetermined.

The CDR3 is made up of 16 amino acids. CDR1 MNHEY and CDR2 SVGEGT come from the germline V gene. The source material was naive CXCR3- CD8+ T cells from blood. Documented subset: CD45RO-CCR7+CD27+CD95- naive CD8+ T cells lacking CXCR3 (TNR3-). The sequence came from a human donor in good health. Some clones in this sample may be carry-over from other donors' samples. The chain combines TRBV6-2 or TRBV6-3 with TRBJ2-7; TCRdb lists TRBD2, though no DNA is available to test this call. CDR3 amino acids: CASSFHTGTGSYEQYF.